This entry features one T cell receptor (beta chain) sequence. Its antigen is as yet unknown. The PCR ran on 60 Vbeta and 13 Jbeta primers. Some clones are missing from TCRdb's copy, which holds only in-frame ones; the method was immunoSEQ multiplex PCR. The sample has 150,000 to 200,000 clones. Trimming at V came to 6 bases and at J to 5 bases, leaving 7 bases not matched to a gene. Germline V gene lookup returns CDR1 MNHNS and CDR2 SASEGT. There are 14 residues in the CDR3. The sample belongs to a study of cytomegalovirus exposure and HLA in healthy donors. Study-wide results and limits: Sequencing depth across donors, presence/absence analyses assumed, was roughly uniform. Among TCR sequences, most were rare, though some public TCRs appeared in many donors. Some V segments could not be told apart, so they were left out, TRBV6-2 and TRBV6-3 among them. The authors listed 164 TCR beta chains as cytomegalovirus-associated.

Material for sequencing was PBMCs. V is TRBV6-1 and J is TRBJ1-5; 7 positions agree with TRBD1. This TCR was recovered from a man younger than 45 in good health and CMV-seronegative. CDR3 residues: CASRPRQGYQPQHF. Written as DNA, the CDR3 is TGTGCCAGCAGACCCAGACAGGGCTATCAGCCCCAGCATTTT.